Shown below are 10 T cell receptor beta chains from a single sample sequenced in a study of blood T cell repertoires in COVID-19. The table came from immunoSEQ multiplex PCR; TCRdb's copy has only in-frame clones and leaves some out. The sample lists 350,000 to 400,000 clones, around 91% occurring once. Material: PBMCs or T cells enriched from blood (not recorded which). Receptor source: a man aged 18-30 years who had recovered from COVID-19.

The rearrangement uses TRBV7-8 and TRBJ1-5; TRBD1 agrees at 9 bases. This CDR3 contains 17 residues. Trimming at V came to 6 bases and at J to 5 bases, leaving 14 bases not matched to a gene. The germline CDR1 and CDR2 sequences are SGHVS and FQNEAQ. The CDR3 DNA reads as TGTGCCAGCAGTTCCCAACCGGGACAGGGCACTTATCAGCCCCAGCATTTT. Its translation is CASSSQPGQGTYQPQHF. Drawing the rest from reference TRBV7-8 and TRBJ1-5, the complete variable domain is GAGVSQSPRYKVAKRGQDVALRCDPISGHVSLFWYQQALGQGPEFLTYFQNEAQLDKSGLPSDRFFAERPEGSVSTLKIQRTQQEDSAVYLCASSSQPGQGTYQPQHFGDGTRLSIL.

The V and J genes are TRBV5-1 and TRBJ2-7, with D perhaps TRBD2 (5 bases). Deletions cut 4 bases from V and 9 bases from J, with 14 bases between. This CDR3 spans 12 amino acids. Germline lookup yields CDR1 SGHRS and CDR2 YFSETQ. This chain's CDR3 is CASSEGGGWQYF. The CDR3 region has the DNA TGCGCCAGCAGCGAGGGCGGAGGATGGCAGTACTTC. Supplemented by reference TRBV5-1 and TRBJ2-7, the full variable domain reads KAGVTQTPRYLIKTRGQQVTLSCSPISGHRSVSWYQQTPGQGLQFLFEYFSETQRNKGNFPGRFSGRQFSNSRSEMNVSTLELGDSALYLCASSEGGGWQYFGPGTRLTVT.

The V and J genes are TRBV2 and TRBJ2-2; 8 bases fit TRBD2. There are 18 residues in the CDR3. V gave up 4 bases and J gave up 2 bases; unmatched junction bases: 12. Germline CDR1 SNHLY, CDR2 FYNNEI. The CDR3 protein is CASSVGGLSGGNTGELFF. The CDR3 coding sequence is TGTGCCAGCAGTGTTGGAGGACTAAGCGGGGGTAACACCGGGGAGCTGTTTTTT.

This chain links TRBV9 with TRBJ2-1; 7 positions agree with TRBD2. Trimming removed 4 bases from V and 3 bases from J; junction bases left unmatched: 4. Germline CDR1 is SGDLS and CDR2 is YYNGEE. The CDR3 length is 14 residues. The CDR3 nucleotides read TGTGCCAGCAGCCTGACTAGCAACTACAATGAGCAGTTCTTC. This encodes CASSLTSNYNEQFF. Supplemented by reference TRBV9 and TRBJ2-1, the full variable domain reads DSGVTQTPKHLITATGQRVTLRCSPRSGDLSVYWYQQSLDQGLQFLIQYYNGEERAKGNILERFSAQQFPDLHSELNLSSLELGDSALYFCASSLTSNYNEQFFGPGTRLTVL.

V is TRBV7-2 and J is TRBJ1-2; 7 bases fit TRBD1. Trimming cost V 5 bases and J 7 bases; bases outside gene matches: 10. Looked up from germline, CDR1 is SGHTA and CDR2 is FQGNSA. The CDR3 length is 14 residues. The CDR3 sequence is CASSPRQGWGGYTF. The CDR3 DNA sequence: TGTGCCAGCAGCCCACGACAGGGATGGGGTGGCTACACCTTC.

This clone has just one count. The chain combines TRBV25-1 with TRBJ2-5; 11 bases are shared with TRBD2. Per germline, CDR1 MGHDK and CDR2 SYGVNS. With V trimmed by 4 bases and J by 1 base, 5 bases remained unmatched. There are 16 residues in the CDR3. For the CDR3, the DNA is TGTGCCAGCAGTGCGACTAGCGGGAAATTCCAAGAGACCCAGTACTTC. Its translation: CASSATSGKFQETQYF. Full variable domain (missing parts from reference TRBV25-1 and TRBJ2-5): EADIYQTPRYLVIGTGKKITLECSQTMGHDKMYWYQQDPGMELHLIHYSYGVNSTEKGDLSSESTVSRIRTEHFPLTLESARPSHTSQYLCASSATSGKFQETQYFGPGTRLLVL.

This clone has more than one count but fewer than ten. The V call is TRBV27, the J call TRBJ1-2; the match to TRBD1 covers 10 bases. The length of the CDR3 is 16 residues. With V trimmed by 2 bases and J by 6 bases, 9 bases remained unmatched. CDR1 is MNHEY and CDR2 is SMNVEV in the germline V gene (reference sequence). The CDR3 DNA reads as TGTGCCAGCAGTTTACGGGCCCGACAGGGGGCGGATGGCTACACCTTC. Amino acid sequence: CASSLRARQGADGYTF.

CDR3 protein: CASTGNSNQPQHF. For the CDR3, the DNA is TGTGCCAGTACAGGGAATAGCAATCAGCCCCAGCATTTT. The chain employs TRBV19 and TRBJ1-5; D possibly corresponds to TRBD1 (5 bases). The V gene's germline CDR1 is LNHDA and CDR2 SQIVND (reference sequence). Between the trimmed V and J ends, which lost 7 bases and 0 bases, there was a span of 7 bases. The CDR3 runs to 13 residues.

As to this clone: Other DNA variants within this sample encode the same CDR3. This chain uses TRBV10-3 with TRBJ2-7; D not resolved. Trimming pared 4 bases from V and 1 base from J, leaving 5 bases between. Per the germline V gene, CDR1 is ENHRY and CDR2 is SYGVKD. The CDR3 consists of 12 residues. The CDR3 sequence: CAISGSSYEQYF. The CDR3 DNA sequence: TGTGCCATCAGTGGCAGTTCCTACGAGCAGTACTTC.

The CDR3: CATSDSGTRQETQYF. The CDR3 nucleotides read TGTGCCACCAGTGATTCCGGGACTAGACAAGAGACCCAGTACTTC. The chain employs TRBV24-1 and TRBJ2-5; 8 positions match TRBD2. The germline gives CDR1 KGHDR, CDR2 SFDVKD. The CDR3 covers 15 residues. The trim removed 2 bases at V and 2 bases at J, leaving 3 bases unmatched.